This T cell receptor (beta chain) was observed in a study of T cell responses to AZD1222 COVID-19 vaccine. Whole-study context: Whether given at about 4 or about 12 weeks, second doses were pooled. Study results and caveats: A rise in Spike-specific TCR breadth and depth followed two AZD1222 doses. Regions left unmutated in variants are reportedly the target of nearly half of spike-specific TCRs. In a largely white British group with more females than males, clonal diversity was possibly underestimated.

Here immunoSEQ multiplex PCR was the method, and the copy in TCRdb shows in-frame clones only, minus some. The profile shows about 130,000 clones, approximately 93% of them singletons. CDR3 length: 16 residues. Germline CDR1 and CDR2: LGHNT and FRNRAP. The V end lost 0 bases, the J end lost 1 base, and 12 bases lay between the germline ends. On this clone itself: The target antigen is unknown.

The TCR comes from an adult in good health. The sequencing here drew on peripheral blood, taken on day 0 of AZD1222 vaccination. This sequence joins TRBV12-5 and TRBJ1-1, with D perhaps TRBD1 (5 bases). Here the CDR3 reads CASGLVLGDGNTEAFF. The DNA for the CDR3 is TGTGCTAGTGGTTTGGTACTGGGGGACGGGAACACTGAAGCTTTCTTT.